These T cell receptor beta chains were read from a single sample in a study of CD8 T cells in Susac syndrome. From the immunoSEQ multiplex PCR reads, TCRdb called clonotypes with MiXCR, one entry per CDR3 protein. The data show some 100,000 distinct CDR3 sequences, 85% to 95% seen once. Sequencing was done on a sample of CD8+ T cells from PBMCs. Every receptor here comes from a human donor in good health. The CDR3 runs from the conserved cysteine through the conserved F or W. D genes are given only for firm matches. Some rows mark clone size as missing; the rest say once, few, many or name a class of expanded clone.

clone_size: .
d_call: .
j_call: TRBJ2-1
v_call: TRBV2
cdr3_aa: CASSEIPPARGQMPLEQFF
cdr3_nt: TGTGCCAGCAGTGAAATACCACCGGCGCGGGGCCAGATGCCCCTTGAGCAGTTCTTC

clone_size: .
d_call: .
j_call: TRBJ2-5
v_call: TRBV4-1
cdr3_aa: CASSQVYMTNQETQYF
cdr3_nt: TGCGCCAGCAGCCAAGTCTATATGACCAACCAAGAGACCCAGTACTTC

clone_size: once
d_call: .
j_call: TRBJ2-7
v_call: TRBV7-2
cdr3_aa: CASSLVGGVYEQYF
cdr3_nt: TGTGCCAGCAGCTTAGTCGGGGGAGTTTACGAGCAGTACTTC

clone_size: .
d_call: .
j_call: TRBJ2-7
v_call: TRBV20-1
cdr3_aa: CSARSTDEQYF
cdr3_nt: TGCAGTGCCCGTAGTACCGACGAGCAGTACTTC

clone_size: .
d_call: .
j_call: TRBJ1-1
v_call: TRBV14
cdr3_aa: CASSHSWGSEAFF
cdr3_nt: TGTGCCAGCAGCCACTCTTGGGGCAGTGAAGCTTTCTTT

clone_size: .
d_call: .
j_call: TRBJ2-1
v_call: TRBV6-2/TRBV6-3
cdr3_aa: CASGTGGVYNEQFF
cdr3_nt: TGTGCCAGCGGAACAGGGGGGGTTTACAATGAGCAGTTCTTC

clone_size: .
d_call: TRBD1
j_call: TRBJ1-1
v_call: TRBV28
cdr3_aa: CASSLGQGAFF
cdr3_nt: TGTGCCAGCAGTCTGGGACAGGGAGCTTTCTTT

clone_size: .
d_call: .
j_call: TRBJ2-1
v_call: TRBV20-1
cdr3_aa: CSANNPNSYNEQFF
cdr3_nt: TGCAGTGCTAATAACCCAAACTCCTACAATGAGCAGTTCTTC

clone_size: few
d_call: .
j_call: TRBJ2-7
v_call: TRBV20-1
cdr3_aa: CSARRQGDEQYF
cdr3_nt: TGCAGTGCTAGGAGGCAGGGCGACGAGCAGTACTTC

clone_size: .
d_call: .
j_call: TRBJ2-3
v_call: TRBV10-3
cdr3_aa: CAIRGSSTDTQYF
cdr3_nt: TGTGCCATCCGGGGGTCTAGCACAGATACGCAGTATTTT

clone_size: .
d_call: .
j_call: TRBJ2-1
v_call: TRBV4-1
cdr3_aa: CASSQEAGYNEQFF
cdr3_nt: TGCGCCAGCAGCCAAGAGGCAGGGTACAATGAGCAGTTCTTC

clone_size: .
d_call: TRBD2
j_call: TRBJ2-3
v_call: TRBV20-1
cdr3_aa: CSARVPRGSTDTQYF
cdr3_nt: TGCAGTGCTAGAGTCCCGCGGGGGAGCACAGATACGCAGTATTTT

clone_size: .
d_call: TRBD1
j_call: TRBJ2-7
v_call: TRBV29-1
cdr3_aa: CSVERDRGYEQYF
cdr3_nt: TGCAGCGTTGAACGGGACAGGGGCTACGAGCAGTACTTC

clone_size: .
d_call: TRBD1
j_call: TRBJ2-7
v_call: TRBV5-1
cdr3_aa: CASSLDGDRDYEQYF
cdr3_nt: TGCGCCAGCAGCTTGGACGGGGACAGAGATTACGAGCAGTACTTC

clone_size: .
d_call: TRBD2
j_call: TRBJ2-7
v_call: TRBV4-3
cdr3_aa: CASSQDQASGGSYEQYF
cdr3_nt: TGCGCCAGCAGCCAAGATCAGGCTAGCGGGGGATCCTACGAGCAGTACTTC

clone_size: .
d_call: .
j_call: TRBJ1-5
v_call: TRBV20-1
cdr3_aa: CSAHHRTTLYSNQPQHF
cdr3_nt: TGCAGTGCGCACCACAGGACTACTCTTTATAGCAATCAGCCCCAGCATTTT

clone_size: .
d_call: TRBD1
j_call: TRBJ1-1
v_call: TRBV7-8
cdr3_aa: CASSWNRGNTEAFF
cdr3_nt: TGTGCCAGCAGCTGGAACAGGGGGAACACTGAAGCTTTCTTT